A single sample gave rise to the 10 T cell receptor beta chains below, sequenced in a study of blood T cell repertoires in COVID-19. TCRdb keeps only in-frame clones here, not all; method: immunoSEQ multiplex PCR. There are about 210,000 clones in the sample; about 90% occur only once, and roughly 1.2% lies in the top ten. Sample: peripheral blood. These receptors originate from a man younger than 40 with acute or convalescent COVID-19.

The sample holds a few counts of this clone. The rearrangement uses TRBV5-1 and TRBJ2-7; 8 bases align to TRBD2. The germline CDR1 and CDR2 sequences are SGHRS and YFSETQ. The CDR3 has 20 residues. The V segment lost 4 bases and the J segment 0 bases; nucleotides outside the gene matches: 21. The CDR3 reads CASSQPREGSKHRSSYEQYF. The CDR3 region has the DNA TGCGCCAGCAGCCAGCCCCGGGAGGGGTCAAAACACCGGAGCTCCTACGAGCAGTACTTC. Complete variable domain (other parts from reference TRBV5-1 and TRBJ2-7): KAGVTQTPRYLIKTRGQQVTLSCSPISGHRSVSWYQQTPGQGLQFLFEYFSETQRNKGNFPGRFSGRQFSNSRSEMNVSTLELGDSALYLCASSQPREGSKHRSSYEQYFGPGTRLTVT.

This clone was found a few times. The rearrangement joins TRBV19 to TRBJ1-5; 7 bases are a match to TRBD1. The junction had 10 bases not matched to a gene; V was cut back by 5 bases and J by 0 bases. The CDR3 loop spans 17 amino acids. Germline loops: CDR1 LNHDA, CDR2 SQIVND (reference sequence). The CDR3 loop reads CASSFRQGSYSNQPQHF. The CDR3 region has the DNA TGTGCCAGTAGTTTCCGACAGGGCTCATATAGCAATCAGCCCCAGCATTTT. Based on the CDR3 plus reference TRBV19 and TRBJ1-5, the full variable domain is DGGITQSPKYLFRKEGQNVTLSCEQNLNHDAMYWYRQDPGQGLRLIYYSQIVNDFQKGDIAEGYSVSREKKESFPLTVTSAQKNPTAFYLCASSFRQGSYSNQPQHFGDGTRLSIL.

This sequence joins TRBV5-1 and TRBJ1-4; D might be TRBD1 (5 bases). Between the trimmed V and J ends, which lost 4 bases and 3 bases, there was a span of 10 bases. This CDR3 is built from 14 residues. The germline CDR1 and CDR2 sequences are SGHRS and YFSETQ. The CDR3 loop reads CASSGGVANEKLFF. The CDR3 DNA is TGCGCCAGCAGCGGGGGGGTGGCTAATGAAAAACTGTTTTTT.

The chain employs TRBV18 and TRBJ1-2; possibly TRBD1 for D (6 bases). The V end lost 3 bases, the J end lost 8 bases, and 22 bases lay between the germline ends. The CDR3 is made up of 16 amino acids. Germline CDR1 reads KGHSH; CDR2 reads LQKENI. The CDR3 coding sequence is TGTGCCAGCTCACCCAGTAGACAGGTTAACCAGGAGGGCTACACCTTC. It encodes CASSPSRQVNQEGYTF.

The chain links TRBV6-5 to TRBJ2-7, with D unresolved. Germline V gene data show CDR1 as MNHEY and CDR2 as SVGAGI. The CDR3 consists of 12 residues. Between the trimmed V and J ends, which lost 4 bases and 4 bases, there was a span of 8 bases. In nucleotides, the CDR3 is TGTGCCAGCAGTTCCCCACTATACGAGCAGTACTTC. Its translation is CASSSPLYEQYF.

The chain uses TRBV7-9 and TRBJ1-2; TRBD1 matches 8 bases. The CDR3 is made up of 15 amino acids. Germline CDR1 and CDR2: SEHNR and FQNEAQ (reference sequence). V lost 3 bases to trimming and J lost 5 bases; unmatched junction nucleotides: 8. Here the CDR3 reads CASSLDGQGVYGYTF. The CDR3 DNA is TGTGCCAGCAGCTTGGATGGACAGGGAGTTTATGGCTACACCTTC.

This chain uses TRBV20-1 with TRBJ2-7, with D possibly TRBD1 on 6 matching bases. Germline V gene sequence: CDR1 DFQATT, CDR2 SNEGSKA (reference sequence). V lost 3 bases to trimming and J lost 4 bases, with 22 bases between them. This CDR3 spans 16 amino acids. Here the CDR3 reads CSASKRFRGGEYEQYF. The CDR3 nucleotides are TGCAGTGCTAGTAAGCGTTTTCGAGGGGGAGAATACGAGCAGTACTTC.

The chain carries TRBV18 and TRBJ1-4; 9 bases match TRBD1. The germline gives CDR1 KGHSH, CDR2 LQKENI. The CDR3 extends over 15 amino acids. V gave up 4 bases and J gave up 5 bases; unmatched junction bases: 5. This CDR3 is CASSQGTGPNEKLFF. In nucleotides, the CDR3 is TGTGCCAGCTCACAAGGGACAGGGCCAAATGAAAAACTGTTTTTT.

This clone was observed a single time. CDR3 loop: CASSARQVLGNEQFF. Written as DNA, the CDR3 is TGCGCCAGCAGCGCCAGACAGGTCCTCGGAAATGAGCAGTTCTTC. The rearrangement uses TRBV5-1 and TRBJ2-1; TRBD1 is a possible D gene (6 bases). Trimming took 4 bases from V and 7 from J, leaving 18 bases between them. The germline gives CDR1 SGHRS, CDR2 YFSETQ. The length of the CDR3 is 15 residues.

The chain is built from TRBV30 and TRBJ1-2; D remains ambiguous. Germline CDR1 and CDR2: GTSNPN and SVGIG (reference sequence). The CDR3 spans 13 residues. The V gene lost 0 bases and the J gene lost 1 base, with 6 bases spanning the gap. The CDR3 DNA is TGTGCCTGGAGTGTACATAATAACTATGGCTACACCTTC. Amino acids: CAWSVHNNYGYTF.